This is a list of T cell receptor beta chains from one sample in a study of blood T cell repertoires in COVID-19. Assay used: immunoSEQ multiplex PCR; TCRdb lists only in-frame clones, some missing. Of about 340,000 clones listed, 75% to 90% are singletons. Input material: peripheral blood. These receptors originate from a woman aged 60 to 75 with COVID-19, enrolled during active disease. The CDR3 runs from the conserved cysteine through the conserved F or W. D genes are given only for firm matches. Size is stated for part of the rows, as once, few or many counts, or as a class when the clone is expanded.

few | TRBJ2-5 | TRBD1 | TRBV6-5 | CASGYQGAGETQYF | TGTGCCAGCGGTTATCAGGGGGCGGGGGAGACCCAGTACTTC
once | TRBJ2-5 | NA | TRBV7-7 | CASSLAQFPGLQETQYF | TGTGCCAGCAGCCTTGCGCAATTTCCGGGACTCCAAGAGACCCAGTACTTC
once | TRBJ2-5 | TRBD2 | TRBV11-2 | CASSLGLAGGRRGETQYF | TGTGCCAGCAGCTTAGGACTAGCGGGGGGCCGAAGAGGGGAGACCCAGTACTTC
NA | TRBJ2-7 | TRBD1 | TRBV27 | CASSLSPGTGFYEQYF | TGTGCCAGCAGTTTATCCCCCGGGACAGGGTTCTACGAGCAGTACTTC
NA | TRBJ1-2 | TRBD1 | TRBV25-1 | CASSGTGARRGYTF | TGTGCCAGCAGTGGAACAGGGGCGCGGAGGGGCTACACCTTC
NA | TRBJ1-2 | TRBD1 | TRBV4-3 | CASSLQPGTAYGYTF | TGCGCCAGCAGCCTACAACCCGGGACAGCTTATGGCTACACCTTC
NA | TRBJ2-3 | NA | TRBV7-2 | CASSLGSMSTTDTQYF | TGTGCCAGCAGTCTCGGGAGCATGTCTACGACAGATACGCAGTATTTT
NA | TRBJ1-2 | NA | TRBV9 | CASSASQGYYGYTF | TGTGCCAGCAGCGCTTCACAGGGTTACTATGGCTACACCTTC
NA | TRBJ1-6 | NA | TRBV19 | CASSIETQGSPLHF | TGTGCCAGTAGTATAGAAACCCAGGGTTCACCCCTCCACTTT
NA | TRBJ2-7 | TRBD2 | TRBV5-8 | CASTPAGGPYEQYF | TGTGCCAGCACCCCCGCGGGGGGGCCCTACGAGCAGTACTTC
NA | TRBJ1-5 | TRBD1 | TRBV4-2 | CASSHLKGDRDAPGDQPQHF | TGTGCCAGCAGCCACCTCAAAGGAGACAGGGACGCCCCAGGGGATCAGCCCCAGCATTTT
NA | TRBJ2-3 | TRBD2 | TRBV3-1/TRBV3-2 | CASSQASGGYAQNTQYF | TGTGCCAGCAGCCAAGCTAGCGGGGGTTACGCACAGAATACGCAGTATTTT
NA | TRBJ1-1 | NA | TRBV7-3 | CASSLDSHTAEAFF | TGTGCCAGCAGCTTAGACAGCCACACTGCTGAAGCTTTCTTT
NA | TRBJ2-1 | TRBD2 | TRBV10-3 | CAVLAGPSYNEQFF | TGTGCCGTACTAGCGGGGCCGTCCTACAATGAGCAGTTCTTC
NA | TRBJ1-1 | NA | TRBV7-9 | CASSNPRGGWDTEAFF | TGTGCCAGCAGCAATCCCAGGGGAGGGTGGGACACTGAAGCTTTCTTT
NA | TRBJ2-2 | NA | TRBV7-2 | CAILPRTAGELFF | TGTGCCATTCTCCCTCGGACAGCCGGGGAGCTGTTTTTT
NA | TRBJ2-6 | NA | TRBV12-5 | CASGLLIPPNSGANVLTF | TGTGCTAGTGGTTTGCTCATCCCCCCTAACTCTGGGGCCAACGTCCTGACTTTC
NA | TRBJ2-7 | TRBD1 | TRBV19 | CASSIAPYRGSYEQYF | TGTGCCAGTAGTATAGCCCCTTACAGGGGCTCCTACGAGCAGTACTTC
NA | TRBJ2-1 | NA | TRBV11-2 | CASSNDRFWYNEQFF | TGTGCCAGCAGCAACGACAGATTCTGGTACAATGAGCAGTTCTTC
NA | TRBJ2-7 | NA | TRBV19 | CASSMVGGFYEQYF | TGTGCCAGTAGTATGGTCGGGGGATTCTACGAGCAGTACTTC
NA | TRBJ2-2 | NA | TRBV7-9 | CANQGSGELFF | TGTGCTAACCAGGGCTCCGGGGAGCTGTTTTTT
few | TRBJ1-1 | TRBD1 | TRBV7-3 | CASSLGGQGMGTEAFF | TGTGCCAGCAGCTTGGGCGGACAGGGGATGGGCACTGAAGCTTTCTTT
NA | TRBJ2-1 | NA | TRBV4-1 | CASSQTPGGHQFIHEQFF | TGCGCCAGCAGCCAAACTCCCGGGGGGCACCAGTTTATTCATGAGCAGTTCTTC
NA | TRBJ1-2 | TRBD1 | TRBV12-3/TRBV12-4 | CASSPGQGLGYTF | TGTGCCAGCAGTCCGGGACAGGGCCTCGGCTACACCTTC
NA | TRBJ1-2 | TRBD1 | TRBV28 | CASRSPGQAGEYGYTF | TGTGCCAGCAGATCCCCGGGACAGGCAGGGGAATATGGCTACACCTTC
NA | TRBJ2-2 | NA | TRBV15 | CATSREAKSGELFF | TGTGCCACCAGCAGAGAGGCAAAATCCGGGGAGCTGTTTTTT